This is a list of T cell receptor beta chains from one sample in a study of CD8+CD57+ T cells in acquired aplastic anemia. TCRdb independently ran MiXCR on the reads; one entry per CDR3 protein. The repertoire holds some 170,000 distinct CDR3 sequences, around 40% seen once, with about 1.1% in the top ten. Sequences were obtained from sorted CD4+, CD8+, or CD8+CD57+ T cells (not recorded which) from PBMCs. The receptors originated from a human donor in good health. The CDR3 runs from the conserved cysteine through the conserved F or W. Each record gives: J gene, V gene, clone size, D gene, CDR3 protein, CDR3 DNA. The D gene is left open where the match is weak. Not every row has a clone size; where given, it reads once, few, many or a size class.

TRBJ2-7 | TRBV12-3/TRBV12-4 | many | TRBD1 | CASSLTAGGRYGSYEQYF | TGTGCCAGCAGTTTAACGGCAGGGGGTAGGTATGGTTCCTACGAGCAGTACTTC
TRBJ1-2 | TRBV20-1 | - | - | CSARDRGVHYGYTF | TGCAGTGCTAGAGATAGGGGGGTACACTATGGCTACACCTTC
TRBJ2-5 | TRBV4-3 | many | TRBD2 | CASSQSSGGASETQYF | TGCGCCAGCAGCCAATCGTCGGGGGGGGCCAGTGAGACCCAGTACTTC
TRBJ1-5 | TRBV20-1 | few | TRBD1 | CSATDRTYSNQPQHF | TGCAGTGCTACGGACAGGACTTATAGCAATCAGCCCCAGCATTTT
TRBJ2-3 | TRBV5-4 | - | TRBD2 | CASSFKLAGFTDTQYF | TGTGCCAGCAGCTTTAAGCTAGCGGGATTCACAGATACGCAGTATTTT
TRBJ2-2 | TRBV5-1 | many | - | CASSGGQANTGELFF | TGTGCCAGCAGCGGGGGACAGGCGAACACCGGGGAGCTGTTTTTT
TRBJ2-6 | TRBV15 | - | - | CATSRDVSNVLTF | TGTGCCACCAGCAGAGATGTATCCAACGTCCTGACTTTC
TRBJ2-1 | TRBV12-3/TRBV12-4 | many | - | CASNTLGEQFF | TGTGCCAGCAACACCTTGGGGGAGCAGTTCTTC
TRBJ2-2 | TRBV6-1 | many | - | CASSRPQGNTGELFF | TGTGCCAGCAGTCGCCCCCAGGGGAACACCGGGGAGCTGTTTTTT
TRBJ2-3 | TRBV9 | - | TRBD2 | CASSVGASGRAGTDAQYF | TGTGCCAGCAGCGTAGGAGCTAGCGGGAGGGCCGGGACAGATGCGCAGTATTTT
TRBJ2-2 | TRBV5-5 | many | TRBD1 | CASSPGQGSGELFF | TGTGCCAGCAGCCCGGGACAGGGGTCCGGGGAGCTGTTTTTT
TRBJ2-7 | TRBV5-4 | - | - | CASSLDRNPSYEQYF | TGTGCCAGCAGCCTCGACAGGAACCCCTCCTACGAGCAGTACTTC
TRBJ1-1 | TRBV6-6 | - | TRBD1 | CASRGQVGTEAFF | TGTGCCAGCAGAGGACAGGTGGGCACTGAAGCTTTCTTT
TRBJ2-1 | TRBV10-2 | - | TRBD2 | CASSEGLAGGHNEQFF | TGCGCCAGCAGTGAGGGACTAGCGGGGGGGCACAATGAGCAGTTCTTC
TRBJ2-7 | TRBV7-3 | - | TRBD2 | CASRRTSGSYEQYF | TGTGCCAGCAGGCGGACTAGCGGGAGCTACGAGCAGTACTTC
TRBJ1-5 | TRBV2 | - | - | CASSEASTRNQPQHF | TGTGCCAGCAGTGAAGCGAGTACACGGAATCAGCCCCAGCATTTT
TRBJ1-2 | TRBV19 | - | - | CASSAQGERMGGYTF | TGTGCCAGTAGTGCCCAGGGAGAGAGGATGGGTGGCTACACCTTC
TRBJ1-2 | TRBV5-1 | many | - | CASSPYASRGVNYGYTF | TGCGCCAGCAGTCCTTATGCGTCCAGGGGTGTTAACTATGGCTACACCTTC
TRBJ2-2 | TRBV19 | many | TRBD2 | CATVTGTSGGELFF | TGTGCCACCGTAACCGGGACTAGCGGGGGGGAGCTGTTTTTT
TRBJ2-7 | TRBV7-2 | once | - | CASSLARGPFYEQYF | TGTGCCAGCAGCTTAGCGAGGGGCCCCTTTTACGAGCAGTACTTC
TRBJ2-1 | TRBV10-3 | many | - | CAISEVFSGTYEQFF | TGTGCCATCAGTGAGGTATTTAGCGGTACCTATGAGCAGTTCTTC
TRBJ2-7 | TRBV27 | - | - | CASSLSNSRVSYEQYF | TGTGCCAGCAGTTTATCGAACTCTCGGGTATCCTACGAGCAGTACTTC
TRBJ2-7 | TRBV15 | once | TRBD2 | CATSIGRAVSYEQYF | TGTGCCACCAGTATCGGGAGGGCCGTGTCCTACGAGCAGTACTTC
TRBJ2-6 | TRBV19 | once | - | CASSRRVGANVLTF | TGTGCCAGTAGTAGACGGGTTGGGGCCAACGTCCTGACTTTC
TRBJ1-1 | TRBV12-3/TRBV12-4 | - | TRBD1 | CASRPQGASEAFF | TGTGCCAGCAGGCCCCAGGGGGCCTCTGAAGCTTTCTTT
TRBJ1-3 | TRBV9 | many | - | CASSVDAGIGNTIYF | TGTGCCAGCAGCGTAGATGCAGGGATTGGGAACACCATATATTTT
TRBJ2-1 | TRBV12-3/TRBV12-4 | many | TRBD2 | CASSERLAGEHEQFF | TGTGCCAGCAGTGAGCGACTAGCGGGGGAACATGAGCAGTTCTTC
TRBJ2-1 | TRBV14 | many | TRBD2 | CASSRPGLAGVYEQFF | TGTGCCAGCAGTCGCCCGGGACTAGCGGGAGTTTATGAGCAGTTCTTC
TRBJ1-5 | TRBV27 | few | - | CASSQGTGSNQPQHF | TGTGCCAGCAGCCAGGGTACAGGTAGCAATCAGCCCCAGCATTTT
TRBJ2-3 | TRBV7-6 | many | - | CASSFGSTDTQYF | TGTGCCAGCAGCTTTGGTAGCACAGATACGCAGTATTTT
TRBJ1-4 | TRBV25-1 | few | - | CASSDRTRTGTNEKLFF | TGTGCCAGCAGTGACCGAACAAGAACAGGGACTAATGAAAAACTGTTTTTT
TRBJ2-3 | TRBV7-2 | - | TRBD2 | CASSLAGTSGTDTQYF | TGTGCCAGCAGCTTAGCCGGGACTAGCGGAACAGATACGCAGTATTTT
TRBJ2-7 | TRBV10-3 | - | - | CAISEGTNYEQYF | TGTGCCATCAGTGAGGGGACCAACTACGAGCAGTACTTC
TRBJ2-7 | TRBV6-2/TRBV6-3 | many | TRBD1 | CASRPGQAYEQYF | TGTGCCAGCAGACCGGGACAGGCCTACGAGCAGTACTTC
TRBJ2-7 | TRBV2 | few | - | CATGPLLREQYF | TGTGCCACAGGACCATTACTACGCGAGCAGTACTTC
TRBJ1-3 | TRBV7-2 | many | - | CASSSAGATGNTIYF | TGTGCCAGCAGCTCCGCAGGGGCCACTGGAAACACCATATATTTT
TRBJ2-7 | TRBV24-1 | - | - | CATSDFDGQGIYEQYF | TGTGCCACCAGTGATTTTGACGGTCAGGGGATCTACGAGCAGTACTTC
TRBJ1-2 | TRBV15 | - | - | CATSDGVWGYTF | TGTGCCACCAGCGATGGGGTTTGGGGCTACACCTTC
TRBJ1-5 | TRBV19 | many | TRBD1 | CASRRTGGSVEPQHF | TGTGCCAGTAGGAGGACAGGGGGCTCGGTGGAGCCCCAGCATTTT
TRBJ2-7 | TRBV20-1 | few | TRBD2 | CSTGLAGGPGEQYF | TGCAGTACCGGACTAGCGGGAGGGCCGGGAGAGCAGTACTTC
TRBJ1-3 | TRBV9 | many | - | CASSVGTTNTIYF | TGTGCCAGCAGCGTAGGTACGACGAACACCATATATTTT
TRBJ2-4 | TRBV11-2 | - | - | CASSLDSQQSKLAKNIQYF | TGTGCCAGCAGCTTAGATTCGCAGCAAAGCAAACTAGCCAAAAACATTCAGTACTTC
TRBJ2-7 | TRBV30 | many | - | CAWSVYRRSYEQYF | TGTGCCTGGAGTGTTTACAGGAGGTCCTACGAGCAGTACTTC
TRBJ2-1 | TRBV10-3 | - | - | CAIRGTPVNEQFF | TGTGCCATCAGAGGGACGCCCGTCAATGAGCAGTTCTTC
TRBJ1-1 | TRBV15 | once | - | CATSRFTGNTEAFF | TGTGCCACCAGCAGATTCACAGGGAACACTGAAGCTTTCTTT
TRBJ2-5 | TRBV15 | many | - | CATSRGILQETQYF | TGTGCCACCAGCAGAGGGATCCTACAAGAGACCCAGTACTTC
TRBJ1-3 | TRBV9 | many | - | CASSVDSYSGNTIYF | TGTGCCAGCAGCGTCGACAGCTACTCTGGAAACACCATATATTTT
TRBJ2-3 | TRBV4-3 | many | - | CASSPDGLGTQYF | TGCGCCAGCAGCCCTGACGGGTTGGGAACGCAGTATTTT
TRBJ2-2 | TRBV12-5 | - | TRBD1 | CASGTDRWAEQGSMPGELFF | TGTGCTAGTGGTACCGACCGTTGGGCCGAACAGGGGTCTATGCCCGGGGAGCTGTTTTTT